These 15 T cell receptor beta chains originate from one sample sequenced in a study of regulatory T cells in long-lasting Graves disease. Time point given: newly diagnosed GD, antithyroid drugs for less than 3 months. Extracted PBMC RNA gave rise to the TCR library. For TCR beta, libraries came from iRepertoire HTBI primers and Arm-PCR of CDR3 regions. TCRdb passed the multiplex PCR reads through MiXCR, listing each CDR3 protein once. The table shows about half a million distinct CDR3 sequences, with around 12% occurring only once. This sample also belongs to another study, concerning T cells in Graves' hyperthyroidism and ophthalmopathy.

The specimen was peripheral blood mononuclear cells (PBMCs), collected at new diagnosis, from a patient treated with antithyroid drugs. These receptors all come from a young woman with Graves disease.

At least ten counts were recorded for this clonotype. The chain employs TRBV18 and TRBJ1-2, with TRBD1 matching over 10 bases. Unmatched junction bases numbered 3, after V lost 3 bases and J lost 8 bases. The germline V gene encodes CDR1 KGHSH and CDR2 LQKENI. The CDR3 totals 13 residues. CDR3 residues: CASSPGQGTGYTF. The CDR3 DNA sequence: TGTGCCAGCTCACCGGGACAGGGGACGGGCTACACCTTC.

This clonotype occurred many times. The chain uses TRBV19 and TRBJ2-5; a possible D gene is TRBD1 (5 bases). The CDR3 covers 19 residues. Trimming shortened V by 2 bases and J by 1 base, and 23 bases separated the two germline ends. Germline V gives CDR1 LNHDA, CDR2 SQIVND (reference sequence). The CDR3 nucleotides read TGTGCCAGTAGTATAACCGCCCCCCAACTGACAGCCCTCCAAGAGACCCAGTACTTC. Its protein is CASSITAPQLTALQETQYF.

This clonotype showed up many times. This rearrangement joins TRBV12-3 or TRBV12-4 to TRBJ2-1; perhaps TRBD2 as D (6 bases). The CDR3 length is 16 residues. V was clipped by 5 bases and J by 2 bases, with 16 bases between them. The CDR3 DNA reads as TGTGCCAGCAGTATCCGCCGGGACTCCCCCTACAATGAGCAGTTCTTC. It is translated as CASSIRRDSPYNEQFF.

This clonotype occurred a few times. The chain employs TRBV5-5 and TRBJ1-6; D is possibly TRBD1 (5 bases). There are 15 residues in the CDR3. Per germline, CDR1 SGHKS and CDR2 YYEKEE (reference sequence). V was pared by 4 bases and J by 1 base, with 9 bases between. CDR3 nucleotide sequence: TGTGCCAGCAGCGGACGACAGTCCTATAATTCACCCCTCCACTTT. It codes for CASSGRQSYNSPLHF.

This clonotype showed up just a few times. This chain joins TRBV13 and TRBJ2-5; 9 bases line up with TRBD2. The germline V gene has CDR1 PRHDT and CDR2 FYEKMQ (reference sequence). The CDR3 has 18 residues. Germline trimming cut 5 bases from V and 1 base from J; bases unmatched to any gene: 14. CDR3 DNA: TGTGCCAGCAGCCGACGTACGCGACTAGCGGTCATCCAAGAGACCCAGTACTTC. This encodes CASSRRTRLAVIQETQYF.

This clonotype was seen many times. The chain carries TRBV28 and TRBJ2-7; possible D gene TRBD2, 6 bases. CDR3 length equals 14 residues. Trimming removed 8 bases from V and 2 bases from J, with 16 bases in between. Germline-derived CDR1 and CDR2 are MDHEN and SYDVKM. CDR3 bases: TGTGCCAGCGCCACGGGAGAGAGAGCCTACGAGCAGTACTTC. Its protein product is CASATGERAYEQYF.

The chain employs TRBV20-1 and TRBJ1-3; D unclear. V lost 6 bases and J lost 5, with 11 bases in between. The CDR3 has 12 residues. From germline, CDR1 is DFQATT and CDR2 SNEGSKA (reference sequence). The CDR3: CSAQPDRNTIYF. DNA for the CDR3: TGCAGTGCCCAACCTGACCGAAACACCATATATTTT.

Remarks on this clonotype: A much larger clone lies a single base off, so this may be a read error. V usage is TRBV6-1 and J usage is TRBJ2-2, with D tentatively TRBD2 (6 bases). The V gene lost 2 bases and the J gene lost 6 bases, with 7 bases spanning the gap. The length of the CDR3 is 13 residues. The germline V gene has CDR1 MNHNS and CDR2 SASEGT. The CDR3 here is CASSEREAGELFF. In DNA, the CDR3 is TGTGCCAGCAGTGAAAGGGAGGCCGGGGAGCTGTTTTTT.

As to this clonotype: This may be a read error, as it is one base from a much larger clone. The rearrangement links TRBV11-2 to TRBJ2-7; D remains unclear. The CDR3 totals 15 residues. Per germline, CDR1 SGHAT and CDR2 FQNNGV. The CDR3 loop is CASSFFGDNPYDQYF. In DNA, the CDR3 is TGTGCCAGCAGCTTTTTCGGAGATAACCCCTACGACCAGTACTTC.

At least ten counts were recorded for this clonotype. This rearrangement joins TRBV12-3 or TRBV12-4 to TRBJ2-1; 13 nucleotides agree with TRBD2. The CDR3 loop spans 16 amino acids. V was pared by 4 bases and J by 2 bases, with 2 bases of the junction left unmatched. In DNA form, the CDR3 reads TGTGCCAGCAGTTCTGGGACTAGCGGGACCTACAATGAGCAGTTCTTC. Translating gives CASSSGTSGTYNEQFF.

The gene calls are TRBV5-1 and TRBJ2-5, with D tentatively TRBD2 (5 bases). Germline loops: CDR1 SGHRS, CDR2 YFSETQ. The CDR3 length is 14 residues. With 3 bases removed from V and 5 bases from J, the gap between germline ends came to 14 bases. CDR3 coding DNA: TGCGCCAGCAGCTCGGGTCCTTCGGGGGAGACCCAGTACTTC. Protein product: CASSSGPSGETQYF. Using reference TRBV5-1 and TRBJ2-5 for the parts outside the CDR3, the full variable domain is KAGVTQTPRYLIKTRGQQVTLSCSPISGHRSVSWYQQTPGQGLQFLFEYFSETQRNKGNFPGRFSGRQFSNSRSEMNVSTLELGDSALYLCASSSGPSGETQYFGPGTRLLVL.

This clonotype was observed many times. V and J are TRBV19 and TRBJ1-1; D remains unclear. Trimming left V 8 bases short and J 1 base short, with 14 bases between. The germline V gene encodes CDR1 LNHDA and CDR2 SQIVND (reference sequence). This CDR3 contains 14 residues. The CDR3 sequence: CASQPRFWNTEAFF. For the CDR3, the DNA is TGTGCCAGTCAACCCAGGTTCTGGAACACTGAAGCTTTCTTT.

This clonotype appeared many times. The rearrangement links TRBV7-2 to TRBJ1-5; D is undetermined. Per the germline V gene, CDR1 is SGHTA and CDR2 is FQGNSA. Deletions cut 2 bases from V and 4 bases from J, with 12 bases between. The CDR3 length is 15 residues. CDR3 sequence: CASSLNGDDNQPQHF. The CDR3 DNA follows: TGTGCCAGCAGCTTAAACGGAGACGATAATCAGCCCCAGCATTTT.

There are many counts of this clonotype. J is TRBJ2-5 and V is TRBV15, with 8 bases lining up with TRBD1. The CDR3 has 16 residues. V lost 0 bases and J lost 4; bases outside the gene matches: 7. The V gene's germline CDR1 is LNHNV and CDR2 YYDKDF (reference sequence). Here the CDR3 reads CATSRESGGESETQYF. The DNA for the CDR3 is TGTGCCACCAGCAGAGAATCAGGGGGCGAATCAGAGACCCAGTACTTC.

This clonotype was found many times. V gene TRBV28 combines with J gene TRBJ1-1; no firm D call. Germline V gene sequence: CDR1 MDHEN, CDR2 SYDVKM. There are 13 residues in the CDR3. Between the trimmed V and J ends, which lost 7 bases and 1 base, there was a span of 10 bases. The CDR3 nucleotides are TGTGCCAGCATGACAAGCGGGAACACTGAAGCTTTCTTT. Amino acid sequence: CASMTSGNTEAFF.